Included here is one TCR beta chain sequence, with context. Its matching antigen is unknown. The V end lost 1 base, the J end lost 11 bases, and 12 bases lay between the germline ends. This CDR3 has 12 residues. The germline V gene encodes CDR1 LNHDA and CDR2 SQIVND (reference sequence). TCRdb re-derived calls from the reads in MiXCR, one entry per CDR3 protein. The top ten clones hold around 12% of a sample with around 710,000 distinct CDR3 sequences, around 29% of them seen once. This sample is drawn from a study of T cell repertoires in cytomegalovirus infection. Study information: HLA-B-restricted CMV epitopes that are well studied were used alongside recently identified HLA-C-restricted ones. An indication of both CMV infection and matching HLA type came from public TCR beta signatures.

Study outcomes and limitations: The response measured ex vivo was dominated by TCR beta clonotypes (HLA-C-restricted and CMV-specific).

Sequenced material: cultured CD8+ T cells from PBMCs, taken from culture after CMV antigen stimulation. The gene calls are TRBV19 and TRBJ2-7, with D possibly TRBD1 on 6 matching bases. The sequence came from a human donor in good health (CMV status not recorded). Some clones in this sample may be carry-over from other donors' samples. The CDR3 sequence is CASSIAGQKKYF. The CDR3 coding sequence is TGTGCCAGTAGTATAGCCGGACAGAAGAAGTACTTC.